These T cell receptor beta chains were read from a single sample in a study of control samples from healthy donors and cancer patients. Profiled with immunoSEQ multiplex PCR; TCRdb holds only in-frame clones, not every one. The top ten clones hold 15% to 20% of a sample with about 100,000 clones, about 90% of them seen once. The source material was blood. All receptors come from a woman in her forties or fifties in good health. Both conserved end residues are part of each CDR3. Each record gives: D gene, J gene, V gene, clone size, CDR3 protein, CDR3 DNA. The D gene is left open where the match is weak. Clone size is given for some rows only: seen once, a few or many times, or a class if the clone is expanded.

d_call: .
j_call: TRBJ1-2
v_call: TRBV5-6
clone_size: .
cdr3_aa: CASSTDRGYGYTF
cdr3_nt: TGTGCCAGCAGCACCGACAGAGGGTATGGCTACACCTTC

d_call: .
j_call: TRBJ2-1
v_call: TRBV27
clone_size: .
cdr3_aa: CASSSRVTRDSLYNEQFF
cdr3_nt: TGTGCCAGCAGTTCTCGAGTAACGCGGGACAGCCTCTACAATGAGCAGTTCTTC

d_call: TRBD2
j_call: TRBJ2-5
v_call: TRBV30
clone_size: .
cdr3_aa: CAWRGSGMLTQYF
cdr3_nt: TGTGCCTGGAGAGGGAGCGGGATGCTAACCCAGTACTTC

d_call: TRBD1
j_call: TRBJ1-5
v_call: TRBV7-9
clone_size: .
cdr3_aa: CASSFGQGGQPQHF
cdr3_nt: TGTGCCAGCAGTTTCGGACAGGGAGGACAGCCCCAGCATTTT

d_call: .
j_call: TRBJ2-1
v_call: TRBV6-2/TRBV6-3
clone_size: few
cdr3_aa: CASSLFGVNRNEQFF
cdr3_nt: TGTGCCAGCAGTCTGTTCGGGGTTAACCGGAATGAGCAGTTCTTC

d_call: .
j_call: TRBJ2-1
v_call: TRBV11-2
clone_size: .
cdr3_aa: CASSLGNLAIYNEQFF
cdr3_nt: TGTGCCAGCAGCTTGGGTAACCTAGCGATCTACAATGAGCAGTTCTTC

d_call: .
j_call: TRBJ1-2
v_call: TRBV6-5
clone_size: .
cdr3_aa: CASTAGSGYGYTF
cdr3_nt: TGTGCCAGCACCGCCGGGTCCGGGTATGGCTACACCTTC

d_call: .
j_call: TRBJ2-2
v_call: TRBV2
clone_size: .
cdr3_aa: CASSERGRAGELFF
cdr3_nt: TGTGCCAGCAGTGAGCGAGGTCGGGCCGGGGAGCTGTTTTTT

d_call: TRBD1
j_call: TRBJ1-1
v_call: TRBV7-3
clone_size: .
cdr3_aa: CASSTGVNTEAFF
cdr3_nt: TGTGCCAGCAGCACAGGGGTGAACACTGAAGCTTTCTTT

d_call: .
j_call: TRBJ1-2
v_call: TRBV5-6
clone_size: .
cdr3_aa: CASSRQPISYGYTF
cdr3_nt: TGTGCCAGCAGCCGCCAACCTATCTCCTATGGCTACACCTTC

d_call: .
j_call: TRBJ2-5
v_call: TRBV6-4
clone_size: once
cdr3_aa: CANPRGTEQGETQYF
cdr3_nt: TGTGCCAACCCTCGGGGGACCGAACAGGGGGAGACCCAGTACTTC

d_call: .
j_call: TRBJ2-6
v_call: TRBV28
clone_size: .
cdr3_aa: CASGKAGLSSGANVLTF
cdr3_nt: TGTGCCAGCGGAAAAGCGGGCCTGAGCTCTGGGGCCAACGTCCTGACTTTC

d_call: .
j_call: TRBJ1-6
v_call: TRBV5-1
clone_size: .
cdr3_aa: CASSLSVDRNSPLHF
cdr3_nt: TGCGCCAGCAGCCTGTCCGTCGACCGCAATTCACCCCTCCACTTT

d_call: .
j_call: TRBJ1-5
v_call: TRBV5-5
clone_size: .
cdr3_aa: CASSLAPRGQGNQPQHF
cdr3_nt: TGTGCCAGCAGCTTGGCTCCCCGGGGGCAAGGCAATCAGCCCCAGCATTTT

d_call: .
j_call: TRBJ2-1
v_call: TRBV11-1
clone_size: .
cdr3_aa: CASSLQFSSYNEQFF
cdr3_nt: TGTGCCAGCAGCTTGCAGTTTAGCTCCTACAATGAGCAGTTCTTC

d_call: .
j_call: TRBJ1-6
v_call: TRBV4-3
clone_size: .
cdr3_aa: CASSQDAGSSYNSPLHF
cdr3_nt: TGCGCCAGCAGCCAAGATGCCGGCTCGTCCTATAATTCACCCCTCCACTTT